The clone carrying this T cell receptor (beta chain) has a count of ten or more. Its specificity is unknown. Each single cDNA molecule received a unique molecular identifier. TCRdb processed the 5' RACE reads anew with MiXCR; each CDR3 protein has one entry. The sample contains about 48,000 distinct CDR3 sequences, more than 6.5% of which appear only once. These data belong to a study of early T cells in non-severe SARS-CoV-2 infection. Findings and limits, study-wide: VDJdb matching, biased toward anti-spike CD8 responses, missed private and CD4 specificities.

Trimming shortened V by 5 bases and J by 0 bases, and 16 bases separated the two germline ends. CDR1 and CDR2 from the germline V gene are SGHAT and FQNNGV. The CDR3 runs to 16 residues. This chain connects TRBV11-2 to TRBJ1-1; D uncertain. Sequenced: whole blood. The clonotype comes from an adult who was a healthcare worker with PCR-confirmed SARS-CoV-2 infection or an uninfected control (not recorded which). In DNA, the CDR3 is TGTGCCAGCAGCCCGTTGGACGGCTCCTTGAACACTGAAGCTTTCTTT. It yields the protein CASSPLDGSLNTEAFF.